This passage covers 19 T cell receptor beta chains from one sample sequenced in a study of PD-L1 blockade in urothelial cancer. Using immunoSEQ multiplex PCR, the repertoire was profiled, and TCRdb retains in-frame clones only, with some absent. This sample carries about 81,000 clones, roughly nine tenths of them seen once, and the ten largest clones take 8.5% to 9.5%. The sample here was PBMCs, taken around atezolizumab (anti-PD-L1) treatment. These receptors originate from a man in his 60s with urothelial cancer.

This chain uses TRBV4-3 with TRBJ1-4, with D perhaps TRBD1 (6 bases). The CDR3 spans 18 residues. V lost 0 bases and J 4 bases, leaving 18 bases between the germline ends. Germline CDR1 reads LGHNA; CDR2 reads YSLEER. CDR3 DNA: TGCGCCAGCAGCCAAGACTGGGGGCAGGCCGGCGGTAATGAAAAACTGTTTTTT. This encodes CASSQDWGQAGGNEKLFF.

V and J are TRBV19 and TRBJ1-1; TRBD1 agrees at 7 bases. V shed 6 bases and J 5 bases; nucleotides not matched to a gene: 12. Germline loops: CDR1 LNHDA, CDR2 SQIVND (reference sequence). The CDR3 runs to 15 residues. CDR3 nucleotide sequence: TGTGCCAGTAGGACAACAGGGGTGAAGGGGACTGAAGCTTTCTTT. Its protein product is CASRTTGVKGTEAFF.

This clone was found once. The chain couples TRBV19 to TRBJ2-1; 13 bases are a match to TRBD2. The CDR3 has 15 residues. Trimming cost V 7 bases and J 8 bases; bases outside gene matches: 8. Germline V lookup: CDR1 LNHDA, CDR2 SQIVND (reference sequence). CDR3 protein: CASTNRLAGGHEQFF. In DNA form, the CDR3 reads TGTGCCAGTACCAATAGACTAGCGGGAGGCCATGAGCAGTTCTTC.

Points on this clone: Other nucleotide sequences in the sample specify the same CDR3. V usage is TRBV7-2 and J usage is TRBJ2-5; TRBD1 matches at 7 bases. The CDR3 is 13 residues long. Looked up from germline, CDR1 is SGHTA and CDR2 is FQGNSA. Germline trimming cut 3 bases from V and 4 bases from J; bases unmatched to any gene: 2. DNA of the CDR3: TGTGCCAGCAGCTTTTCAGGGGGAGAGACCCAGTACTTC. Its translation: CASSFSGGETQYF.

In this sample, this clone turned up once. As DNA, the CDR3 is TGTGCCAGCAGCGTAGGTCCAGGGGGCTTTGACGAGCAGTACTTC. This encodes CASSVGPGGFDEQYF. This chain links TRBV9 with TRBJ2-7, with TRBD1 identical over 8 bases. Trimming at V came to 0 bases and at J to 5 bases, leaving 7 bases not matched to a gene. This CDR3 contains 15 residues. Germline V gene data show CDR1 as SGDLS and CDR2 as YYNGEE.

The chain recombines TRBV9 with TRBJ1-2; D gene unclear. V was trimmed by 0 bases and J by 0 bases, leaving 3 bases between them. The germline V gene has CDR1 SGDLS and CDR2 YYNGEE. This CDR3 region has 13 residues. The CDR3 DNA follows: TGTGCCAGCAGCGTAGCAGCTAACTATGGCTACACCTTC. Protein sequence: CASSVAANYGYTF.

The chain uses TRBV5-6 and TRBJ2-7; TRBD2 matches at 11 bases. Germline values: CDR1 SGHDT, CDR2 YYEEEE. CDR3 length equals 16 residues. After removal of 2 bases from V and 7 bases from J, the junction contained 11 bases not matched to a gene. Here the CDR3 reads CASSLRGSGGAREQYF. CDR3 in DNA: TGTGCCAGCAGCTTAAGGGGTAGCGGGGGGGCGCGGGAGCAGTACTTC.

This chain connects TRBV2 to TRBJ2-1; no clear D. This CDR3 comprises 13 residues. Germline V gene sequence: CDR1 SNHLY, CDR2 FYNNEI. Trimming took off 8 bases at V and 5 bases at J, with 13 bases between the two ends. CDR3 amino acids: CASSRNRDNEQFF. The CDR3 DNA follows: TGTGCCAGCTCCAGAAACCGGGACAATGAGCAGTTCTTC.

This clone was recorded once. CDR3 sequence: CASSVIQQPNEAFF. The CDR3 DNA reads as TGTGCCAGCAGCGTAATCCAACAACCCAATGAAGCTTTCTTT. The V and J genes are TRBV9 and TRBJ1-1; D not certain. Trimming pared 1 base from V and 7 bases from J, leaving 14 bases between. The CDR3 is 14 residues long. CDR1 is SGDLS and CDR2 is YYNGEE in the germline V gene.

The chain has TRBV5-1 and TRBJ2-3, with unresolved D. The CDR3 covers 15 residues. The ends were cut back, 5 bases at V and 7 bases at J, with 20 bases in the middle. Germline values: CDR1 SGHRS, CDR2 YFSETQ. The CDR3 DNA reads TGCGCCAGCAGTGTAGGTATATCTGAGGTTTATACGCAGTATTTT. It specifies CASSVGISEVYTQYF. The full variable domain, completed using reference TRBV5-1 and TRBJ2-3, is KAGVTQTPRYLIKTRGQQVTLSCSPISGHRSVSWYQQTPGQGLQFLFEYFSETQRNKGNFPGRFSGRQFSNSRSEMNVSTLELGDSALYLCASSVGISEVYTQYFGPGTRLTVL.

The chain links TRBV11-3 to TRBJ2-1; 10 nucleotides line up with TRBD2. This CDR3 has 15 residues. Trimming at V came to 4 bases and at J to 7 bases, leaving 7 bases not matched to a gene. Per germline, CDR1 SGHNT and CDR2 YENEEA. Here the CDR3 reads CASSSWLAGENEQFF. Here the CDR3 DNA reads TGTGCCAGCAGCTCTTGGCTAGCGGGAGAAAATGAGCAGTTCTTC.

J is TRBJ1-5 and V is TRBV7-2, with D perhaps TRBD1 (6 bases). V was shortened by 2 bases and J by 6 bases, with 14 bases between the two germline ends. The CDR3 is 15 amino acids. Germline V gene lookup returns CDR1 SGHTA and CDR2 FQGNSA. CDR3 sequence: CASSLTREGGQPQHF. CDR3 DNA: TGTGCCAGCAGCTTAACCCGAGAAGGGGGTCAGCCCCAGCATTTT.

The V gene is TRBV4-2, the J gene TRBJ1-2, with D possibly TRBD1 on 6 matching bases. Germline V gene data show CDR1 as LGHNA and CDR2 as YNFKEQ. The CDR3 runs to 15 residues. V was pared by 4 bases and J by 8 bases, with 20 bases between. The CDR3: CASSPTGTTSRGYTF. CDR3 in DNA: TGTGCCAGCAGCCCGACGGGGACAACGTCTAGAGGCTACACCTTC.

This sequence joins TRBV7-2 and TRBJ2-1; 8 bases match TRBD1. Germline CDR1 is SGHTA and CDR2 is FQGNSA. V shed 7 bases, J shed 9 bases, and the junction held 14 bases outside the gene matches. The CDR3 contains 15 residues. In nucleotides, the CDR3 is TGTGCCAGCACCAGAACAGGGGGGAGTTCCGGTGAGCAGTTCTTC. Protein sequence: CASTRTGGSSGEQFF.

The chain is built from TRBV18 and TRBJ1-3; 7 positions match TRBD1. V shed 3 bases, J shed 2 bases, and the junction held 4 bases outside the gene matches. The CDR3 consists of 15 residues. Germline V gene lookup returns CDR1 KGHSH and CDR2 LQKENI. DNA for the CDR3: TGTGCCAGCTCACCGGGACAGCAGACTGGAAACACCATATATTTT. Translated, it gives CASSPGQQTGNTIYF. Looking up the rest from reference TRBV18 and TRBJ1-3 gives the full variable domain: NAGVMQNPRHLVRRRGQEARLRCSPMKGHSHVYWYRQLPEEGLKFMVYLQKENIIDESGMPKERFSAEFPKEGPSILRIQQVVRGDSAAYFCASSPGQQTGNTIYFGEGSWLTVV.

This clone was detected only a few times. The CDR3 loop reads CASREDRDEQFF. The CDR3 coding sequence is TGTGCCAGCAGGGAGGACAGGGATGAGCAGTTCTTC. V and J are TRBV2 and TRBJ2-1; 8 bases align to TRBD1. With 6 bases clipped from V and 8 bases from J, the junction kept 3 bases outside the gene matches. CDR3 length equals 12 residues. Looked up from germline, CDR1 is SNHLY and CDR2 is FYNNEI.

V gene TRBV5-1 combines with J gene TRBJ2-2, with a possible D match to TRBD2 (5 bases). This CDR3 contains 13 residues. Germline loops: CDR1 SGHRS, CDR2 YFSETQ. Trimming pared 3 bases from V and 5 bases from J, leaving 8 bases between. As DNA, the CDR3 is TGCGCCAGCAGCTGGACTGCGACCGGGGAGCTGTTTTTT. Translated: CASSWTATGELFF.

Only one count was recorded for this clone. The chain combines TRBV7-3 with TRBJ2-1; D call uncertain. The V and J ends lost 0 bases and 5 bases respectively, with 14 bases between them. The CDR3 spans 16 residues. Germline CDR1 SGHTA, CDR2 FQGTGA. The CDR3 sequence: CASSLTRRAPNNEQFF. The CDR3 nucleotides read TGTGCCAGCAGCTTAACTCGTCGCGCCCCAAACAATGAGCAGTTCTTC.

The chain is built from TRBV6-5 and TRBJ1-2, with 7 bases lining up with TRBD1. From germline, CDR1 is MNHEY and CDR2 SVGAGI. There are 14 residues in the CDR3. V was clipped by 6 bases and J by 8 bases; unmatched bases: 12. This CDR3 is CASRKRQGEGGYTF. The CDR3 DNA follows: TGTGCCAGCAGGAAACGGCAGGGGGAAGGCGGCTACACCTTC.